Each of the 27 T cell receptor beta chains below was sequenced from the same sample in a study of a mutant IDH1 vaccine in newly diagnosed glioma. No cognate antigen is known for these TCRs. Produced via immunoSEQ multiplex PCR; TCRdb's table is partial and in-frame only. The sample holds about 40,000 clones; approximately 90% are singletons and the top ten take about 2.6%. Time point in this sample: week 5, during vaccination. Vaccinated patients received 300 ug of mutant IDH1 20-mer peptide per dose, with topical imiquimod. The specimen was PBMCs, collected from a glioma patient whose treatment included an IDH1 peptide vaccine. The receptors come from a man aged 50-60 years with glioma.

CDR3 sequence (DNA): TGTGCCACCAGCAGCTGGGTCTCCTCCTACGAGCAGTACTTC. Amino acid sequence: CATSSWVSSYEQYF. V is TRBV15 and J is TRBJ2-7; D not certain. Trimming stripped 3 bases from V and 0 bases from J, with 9 bases between. Germline lookup yields CDR1 LNHNV and CDR2 YYDKDF (reference sequence). The CDR3 extends over 14 amino acids.

J is TRBJ1-1 and V is TRBV7-2; unclear D gene. Trimming removed 1 base from V and 7 bases from J, with 10 bases in between. Germline CDR1 is SGHTA and CDR2 is FQGNSA. The CDR3 is 13 residues long. The CDR3 sequence is CASSLGAANEAFF. Written as DNA, the CDR3 is TGTGCCAGCAGCTTAGGGGCCGCTAATGAAGCTTTCTTT.

CDR3 sequence (DNA): TGTGCCAGCAGCTTTGAATCCGGGAGCCAGTTCTTC. Protein sequence: CASSFESGSQFF. The rearrangement uses TRBV7-9 and TRBJ2-1, with a possible D match to TRBD2 (6 bases). CDR1 is SEHNR and CDR2 is FQNEAQ in the germline V gene (reference sequence). CDR3 length equals 12 residues. V lost 3 bases to trimming and J lost 13 bases, with 13 bases between them.

This chain links TRBV19 with TRBJ2-2; 8 bases are shared with TRBD2. The germline V gene encodes CDR1 LNHDA and CDR2 SQIVND (reference sequence). The CDR3 spans 15 residues. V lost 4 bases, J lost 0 bases, and 1 base stayed unmatched. CDR3 DNA: TGTGCCAGTAGTAGTAGCGGGACGAACACCGGGGAGCTGTTTTTT. This translates into CASSSSGTNTGELFF.

J is TRBJ2-1 and V is TRBV2; 7 positions agree with TRBD1. Trimming at V came to 0 bases and at J to 2 bases, leaving 1 base not matched to a gene. The CDR3 loop spans 15 amino acids. CDR1 SNHLY and CDR2 FYNNEI come from the germline V gene. CDR3: CASSEAGGAYNEQFF. The DNA for the CDR3 is TGTGCCAGCAGTGAAGCAGGGGGCGCCTACAATGAGCAGTTCTTC.

The chain links TRBV15 to TRBJ2-7; no clear D. Germline CDR1 is LNHNV and CDR2 is YYDKDF (reference sequence). The length of the CDR3 is 13 residues. Trimming took 0 bases from V and 2 from J, leaving 5 bases between them. CDR3 residues: CATSRENAYEQYF. The CDR3 DNA is TGTGCCACCAGCAGAGAGAACGCCTACGAGCAGTACTTC.

The CDR3 reads CASSLGTGSSGNTIYF. CDR3 sequence (DNA): TGTGCCAGCAGCTTAGGGACAGGCTCCTCTGGAAACACCATATATTTT. The chain employs TRBV7-6 and TRBJ1-3, with TRBD1 identical over 7 bases. This CDR3 region has 16 residues. The trim removed 1 base at V and 0 bases at J, leaving 3 bases unmatched. Per the germline V gene, CDR1 is SGHVS and CDR2 is FNYEAQ.

The gene calls are TRBV29-1 and TRBJ1-2, with D perhaps TRBD1 (5 bases). This CDR3 spans 11 amino acids. Germline V gene lookup returns CDR1 SQVTM and CDR2 ANQGSEA. Trimming stripped 7 bases from V and 3 bases from J, with 9 bases between. CDR3 amino acids: CSGGVDYGYTF. CDR3 sequence (DNA): TGCAGCGGGGGGGTAGACTATGGCTACACCTTC.

The chain carries TRBV28 and TRBJ1-3; D ambiguous. CDR3 size: 14 residues. Germline values: CDR1 MDHEN, CDR2 SYDVKM. V was clipped by 2 bases and J by 4 bases, with 9 bases between them. The CDR3 loop reads CASSLPHRGNTIYF. The CDR3 nucleotides are TGTGCCAGCAGTTTACCCCACCGGGGAAACACCATATATTTT.

The J gene is TRBJ2-2, the V gene TRBV4-2; TRBD2 is a possible D gene (5 bases). Per germline, CDR1 LGHNA and CDR2 YNFKEQ. The CDR3 sequence is 15 residues long. Trimming stripped 3 bases from V and 4 bases from J, with 12 bases between. CDR3: CASSQGDYGTGELFF. The CDR3 DNA reads as TGTGCCAGCAGCCAGGGTGACTACGGCACCGGGGAGCTGTTTTTT.

V usage is TRBV10-1 and J usage is TRBJ1-3; TRBD1 is a possible D gene (5 bases). Trimming cost V 6 bases and J 7 bases, with 13 bases left between them. The CDR3 runs 13 residues. Per germline, CDR1 WNHNN and CDR2 SYGVQD (reference sequence). The CDR3 loop reads CASRPGGWNTIYF. The CDR3 coding sequence is TGCGCCAGCAGACCGGGGGGGTGGAACACCATATATTTT.

Worth noting for this clone: Compared with germline, one end of the junction differs, possibly owing to a read error. V is TRBV4-2 and J is TRBJ1-5, with a tentative D call TRBD1 (6 bases). Per the germline V gene, CDR1 is LGHNA and CDR2 is YNFKEQ. This CDR3 contains 16 residues. In nucleotides, the CDR3 is TGTGCCAGCAGCAAAGAAGGGGGAAACGGCAATCAGCCCCAGCATTTT. This gives the protein CASSKEGGNGNQPQHF.

The chain employs TRBV2 and TRBJ2-7, with unresolved D. There are 12 residues in the CDR3. Trimming removed 7 bases from V and 1 base from J, with 8 bases in between. Per the germline V gene, CDR1 is SNHLY and CDR2 is FYNNEI. The CDR3 is CASKGRSYEQYF. The CDR3 nucleotides are TGTGCCAGCAAGGGCAGGTCCTACGAGCAGTACTTC.

The DNA of the CDR3 is TGTGCCAGCAGCTTCCCCCCGGGTCGGGTTGCACACGAGCAGTACTTC. This codes for CASSFPPGRVAHEQYF. The chain combines TRBV5-5 with TRBJ2-7; no reliable D call. The germline gives CDR1 SGHKS, CDR2 YYEKEE (reference sequence). V shed 2 bases and J shed 5 bases, with 20 bases lying between them. This CDR3 contains 16 residues.

The V gene is TRBV28, the J gene TRBJ1-5; D gene unclear. The CDR3 contains 13 residues. From germline, CDR1 is MDHEN and CDR2 SYDVKM. V was cut by 6 bases and J by 6 bases, with 12 bases left in between. The CDR3 sequence: CASREGSAQPQHF. Here the CDR3 DNA reads TGTGCCAGCAGGGAAGGGTCAGCTCAGCCCCAGCATTTT.

The V call is TRBV1, the J call TRBJ1-5; no DNA check was done on the table's D call, TRBD1. TRBV1 is an annotated pseudogene. The CDR3 extends over 18 amino acids. The CDR3 DNA reads as TGCACCAGCAGCCCCCGGGACAGGGAAGCCAAAGACGGTCAGCCCCAGCATTTT. Translating gives CTSSPRDREAKDGQPQHF.

The V gene is TRBV5-5, the J gene TRBJ2-5; 12 nucleotides match TRBD2. CDR1 SGHKS and CDR2 YYEKEE come from the germline V gene (reference sequence). With V trimmed by 3 bases and J by 2 bases, 2 bases remained unmatched. This CDR3 region has 15 residues. CDR3 in DNA: TGTGCCAGCAGCTCCGGACTAGCGGGACAAGAGACCCAGTACTTC. This codes for CASSSGLAGQETQYF.

J is TRBJ1-5 and V is TRBV6-1; D unresolved. In germline, CDR1 is MNHNS, CDR2 SASEGT. This CDR3 is 15 amino acids long. V lost 7 bases and J lost 4, with 17 bases in between. The CDR3 spells CASTERGSRNQPQHF. The CDR3 nucleotides read TGTGCCAGCACCGAACGGGGATCCCGAAATCAGCCCCAGCATTTT.

There are a few counts of this clone. The chain couples TRBV7-9 to TRBJ1-1; D is uncertain. The CDR3 is 13 amino acids. Germline lookup yields CDR1 SEHNR and CDR2 FQNEAQ (reference sequence). V lost 5 bases and J 1 base, leaving 8 bases between the germline ends. The CDR3 nucleotides are TGTGCCAGCAGCCAGCCGGGGAACACTGAAGCTTTCTTT. Residues: CASSQPGNTEAFF.

A note on this clone: Other DNA sequences in this sample translate to the same CDR3. The chain is built from TRBV9 and TRBJ2-7; tentative D call: TRBD2 (5 bases). Germline loops: CDR1 SGDLS, CDR2 YYNGEE. The CDR3 totals 13 residues. Trimming removed 4 bases from V and 1 base from J, with 9 bases in between. CDR3 sequence reads: CASSPTGSYEQYF. The DNA of the CDR3 is TGTGCCAGCAGCCCCACGGGGTCCTACGAGCAGTACTTC.

The V gene is TRBV28, the J gene TRBJ2-5, with 7 nucleotides matching TRBD2. CDR3 size: 15 residues. V gave up 10 bases and J gave up 4 bases; unmatched junction bases: 15. The germline gives CDR1 MDHEN, CDR2 SYDVKM. CDR3 loop: CATTLTGRHGETQYF. The CDR3 bases are TGTGCCACCACCCTTACCGGGAGGCATGGAGAGACCCAGTACTTC.

The V and J genes are TRBV5-4 and TRBJ1-3; D remains unclear. Trimming removed 2 bases at V and 1 base at J, with 13 bases between. Germline assignment: CDR1 SGHNT and CDR2 YYREEE (reference sequence). The CDR3 contains 16 residues. The DNA of the CDR3 is TGTGCCAGCAGCTTAAGGACGGCTAGTTCTGGAAACACCATATATTTT. This encodes CASSLRTASSGNTIYF. Using reference TRBV5-4 and TRBJ1-3 for the parts outside the CDR3, the full variable domain is ETGVTQSPTHLIKTRGQQVTLRCSSQSGHNTVSWYQQALGQGPQFIFQYYREEENGRGNFPPRFSGLQFPNYSSELNVNALELDDSALYLCASSLRTASSGNTIYFGEGSWLTVV.

The rearrangement uses TRBV7-2 and TRBJ1-6; a weak D match, TRBD1 (5 bases). The CDR3 covers 15 residues. V was trimmed by 1 base and J by 8 bases, leaving 12 bases between them. Germline CDR1 and CDR2: SGHTA and FQGNSA. The CDR3 DNA sequence: TGTGCCAGCAGCTTAGGGGGGACCGTCGATTCACCCCTCCACTTT. It is translated as CASSLGGTVDSPLHF. The whole variable domain, filled in from reference TRBV7-2 and TRBJ1-6, reads GAGVSQSPSNKVTEKGKDVELRCDPISGHTALYWYRQSLGQGLEFLIYFQGNSAPDKSGLPSDRFSAERTGGSVSTLTIQRTQQEDSAVYLCASSLGGTVDSPLHFGNGTRLTVT.

The chain links TRBV28 to TRBJ2-6; 7 bases map to TRBD1. CDR3 length: 15 residues. V trimming: 6 bases; J trimming: 3 bases; junction bases outside the gene matches: 5. Germline V gene sequence: CDR1 MDHEN, CDR2 SYDVKM. The CDR3: CASRSTGVGANVLTF. Written as DNA, the CDR3 is TGTGCCAGCAGATCTACAGGGGTTGGGGCCAACGTCCTGACTTTC.

The chain couples TRBV7-9 to TRBJ1-1; D is undetermined. The CDR3 covers 12 residues. Germline values: CDR1 SEHNR, CDR2 FQNEAQ (reference sequence). V was cut by 7 bases and J by 2 bases, with 8 bases left in between. The CDR3 DNA reads as TGTGCCAGCACCCGGGGAAACACTGAAGCTTTCTTT. Translated: CASTRGNTEAFF.

The chain has TRBV25-1 and TRBJ1-4; 8 positions agree with TRBD1. CDR3 length: 16 residues. The V segment lost 6 bases and the J segment 6 bases; nucleotides outside the gene matches: 12. The germline V gene encodes CDR1 MGHDK and CDR2 SYGVNS. CDR3 DNA sequence: TGTGCCAGCAGATTTCCAAATCAGGGGGCTGATGAAAAACTGTTTTTT. Its protein is CASRFPNQGADEKLFF. The full variable domain, completed using reference TRBV25-1 and TRBJ1-4, is EADIYQTPRYLVIGTGKKITLECSQTMGHDKMYWYQQDPGMELHLIHYSYGVNSTEKGDLSSESTVSRIRTEHFPLTLESARPSHTSQYLCASRFPNQGADEKLFFGSGTQLSVL.

This chain uses TRBV29-1 with TRBJ2-7; D may be TRBD2 (6 bases). The germline CDR1 and CDR2 sequences are SQVTM and ANQGSEA. The CDR3 runs to 13 residues. The V end was cut by 6 bases, the J end by 3 bases, with 15 bases between. DNA of the CDR3: TGCAGCGTACAAAAGACTAGTAGCTACGAGCAGTACTTC. This translates into CSVQKTSSYEQYF.